The TCR beta chain described here comes from a study of identical twins. Study-level points and caveats: The authors noted that invariant MAIT and iNKT cells could partly confound zero-insertion analyses. For cord blood, abundant beta clonotypes had fewer insertions, unlike memory repertoires, which showed none.

The CDR3 length is 15 residues. Germline V gene data show CDR1 as SGHTA and CDR2 as FQGNSA. Between the trimmed V and J ends, which lost 1 base and 6 bases, there was a span of 13 bases. On this clonotype: The antigen is unknown.

With template switching, a universal primer site was added, and the cDNA carried unique molecular identifiers. TCRdb re-called the 5' RACE reads with MiXCR, one entry per CDR3 protein. The sample records around 500,000 distinct CDR3 sequences, over 12% being singletons. This sample also appeared in a second study, on yellow fever vaccine responses in identical twins. That study adds: As reported, the vaccine T cell response of twins seemed partly convergent and partly personalized.

The chain joins TRBV7-2 to TRBJ2-1; D is ambiguous. The TCR originated in a woman in her late teens or twenties in good health. Specimen: CD4+ T cells sorted from blood. The CDR3 DNA sequence: TGTGCCAGCAGCTTAGTTGGGCTCATCTCCAATGAGCAGTTCTTC. Encoded protein: CASSLVGLISNEQFF.